A selection of T cell receptor beta chains follows, all from one sample in a study of cytomegalovirus exposure and HLA in healthy donors. Data came from immunoSEQ multiplex PCR; TCRdb stores just in-frame clones and leaves some out. The sample has roughly 31,000 clones. Sequencing was performed on PBMCs. The receptor source for this set is a man between 25 and 39 years old in good health and CMV-seronegative. The conserved cysteine and the conserved F or W are not part of the CDR3 here. The order of the fields is V gene, J gene, CDR3 protein.

TRBV27,TRBJ1-2,ASTSYETVGYT
TRBV19,TRBJ2-3,ASRPWGGEGTDTQY
TRBV19,TRBJ1-1,ASSMIGQIEAF
TRBV7-3,TRBJ2-3,ASSLSGLPPDTQY
TRBV5-1,TRBJ2-5,ASSYYSGRETQY
TRBV9,TRBJ2-7,ASSVGQGQYYEQY
TRBV7-9,TRBJ1-6,ASRQSSYNSPLH
TRBV30,TRBJ2-5,AWSVSGGETQY
TRBV6-4,TRBJ2-2,ASSPTSGGAGELF
TRBV7-8,TRBJ1-1,ASSRRGSYTEAF
TRBV5-6,TRBJ2-7,ASSHGGSREQY
TRBV5-1,TRBJ2-2,ASSPTGNTGELF
TRBV29-1,TRBJ2-3,STWGEGIGLNTQY
TRBV7-8,TRBJ2-5,ASRATSETQY